This TCR beta chain is from a study of shared clonotypes between healthy human individuals. Using around 200 ng DNA, about 30,000 T cell genomes, the sorted-subset replicate PCRs were run. This table comes from immunoSEQ multiplex PCR, and its TCRdb copy is limited to in-frame clones, with some not included. Of around 550,000 clones listed, about 96% were seen once; the top ten hold about 0.054%. Sequenced: naive CD4+ T cells sorted from blood. Noted subset: CD45RA+ positively selected. The TCR sequence derives from a woman in her thirties in good health.

The CDR3 sequence: CASSLSYDRSPGGYTF. Here the CDR3 DNA reads TGTGCCAGCAGTTTATCGTATGACAGGTCGCCAGGTGGCTACACCTTC. The chain couples TRBV27 to TRBJ1-2, with D tentatively TRBD1 (6 bases). Trimming left V 0 bases short and J 7 bases short, with 18 bases between. This CDR3 has 16 residues. Germline V gene data show CDR1 as MNHEY and CDR2 as SMNVEV (reference sequence).